These T cell receptor beta chains were read from a single sample in a study of graft-versus-host responses after intestinal transplantation. Clones were sequenced by immunoSEQ multiplex PCR, and TCRdb holds only the in-frame ones, with some missing. The sample records more than 50,000 clones, roughly nine tenths being singletons. The sample consisted of ileum tissue, taken roughly 54 weeks after transplant. These TCRs come from a human patient who received an intestinal transplant, so some T cells may come from the graft donor. Both conserved end residues are part of each CDR3. The order of the fields is clone size, J gene, V gene, D gene, CDR3 protein, CDR3 DNA. The D gene is left open where the match is weak. Size tells how often a clone was seen (once, few, many) or the class of an expanded clone, and some rows leave it out.

>few|TRBJ1-2|TRBV5-5|-
CASSLGRGLFYGYTF
TGTGCCAGCAGCTTGGGGAGGGGCCTCTTTTATGGCTACACCTTC
>-|TRBJ1-6|TRBV6-1|-
CASVENSPLHF
TGTGCCAGCGTGGAGAATTCACCCCTCCACTTT
>once|TRBJ2-1|TRBV30|-
CAWSVLAAYNEQFF
TGTGCCTGGAGTGTACTAGCTGCCTACAATGAGCAGTTCTTC
>once|TRBJ1-5|TRBV11-2|-
CASSTRANQPQHF
TGTGCCAGCAGCACCCGGGCCAATCAGCCCCAGCATTTT
>-|TRBJ1-4|TRBV15|-
CATSRVRENTKKLFF
TGTGCCACCAGCAGAGTCCGGGAGAATACGAAAAAACTGTTTTTT
>few|TRBJ1-4|TRBV2|-
CASSEDGLNEKLFF
TGTGCCAGCAGTGAGGACGGACTTAATGAAAAACTGTTTTTT
>-|TRBJ2-3|TRBV6-5|TRBD2
CASSYSSGEGDTQYF
TGTGCCAGCAGTTACTCGAGCGGGGAGGGAGATACGCAGTATTTT
>-|TRBJ1-5|TRBV6-5|-
CASSSGGSHQPQHF
TGTGCCAGCAGTTCCGGGGGCTCCCATCAGCCCCAGCATTTT
>few|TRBJ2-1|TRBV5-1|-
CASSLATNNEQFF
TGCGCCAGCAGCTTGGCGACTAACAATGAGCAGTTCTTC
>-|TRBJ2-5|TRBV7-7|TRBD1
CASSLGTAGTGQETQYF
TGTGCTAGCAGCTTGGGCACGGCCGGGACAGGCCAAGAGACCCAGTACTTC
>-|TRBJ2-5|TRBV5-1|TRBD2
CATARREKETQYF
TGCGCCACCGCCCGGCGGGAGAAAGAGACCCAGTACTTC
>-|TRBJ2-7|TRBV13|TRBD1
CASSPGQGEDEQYF
TGTGCCAGCAGCCCGGGACAGGGGGAAGACGAGCAGTACTTC
>-|TRBJ2-7|TRBV6-5|TRBD2
CASRRTSGGAYEQYF
TGTGCCAGCAGACGGACTAGCGGGGGAGCGTACGAGCAGTACTTC
>-|TRBJ2-7|TRBV29-1|-
CSVASGIEYEQYF
TGCAGCGTTGCTTCGGGAATTGAGTACGAGCAGTACTTC
>-|TRBJ2-3|TRBV10-1|TRBD1
CASSVQGDGAYTDTQYF
TGCGCCAGCAGTGTCCAGGGGGATGGAGCGTACACAGATACGCAGTATTTT
>-|TRBJ2-3|TRBV5-6|-
CASSLEFAATTDTQYF
TGTGCCAGCAGCTTGGAATTTGCGGCTACCACAGATACGCAGTATTTT
>-|TRBJ1-1|TRBV11-2|-
CASSSPRGNTEAFF
TGTGCCAGCAGCTCCCCGAGAGGGAACACTGAAGCTTTCTTT
>-|TRBJ2-1|TRBV5-5|-
CASSLGRVKGEQFF
TGTGCCAGCAGCTTGGGGAGGGTGAAAGGTGAGCAGTTCTTC
>-|TRBJ1-5|TRBV25-1|-
CASSDRGNQPQHF
TGTGCCAGCAGTGATAGGGGGAATCAGCCCCAGCATTTT
>-|TRBJ2-3|TRBV10-2|TRBD2
CASSETWTSGTSTDTQYF
TGCGCCAGCAGTGAGACCTGGACTAGCGGGACTAGCACAGATACGCAGTATTTT
>-|TRBJ2-4|TRBV19|-
CASSVGTQNIQYF
TGTGCCAGTAGCGTCGGGACGCAAAACATTCAGTACTTC
>few|TRBJ2-1|TRBV6-5|-
CASSYSGAGKNEQFF
TGTGCCAGCAGTTACTCGGGGGCGGGGAAGAATGAGCAGTTCTTC
>-|TRBJ1-1|TRBV5-1|-
CASSYKNTEAFF
TGCGCCAGCAGCTATAAGAACACTGAAGCTTTCTTT
>-|TRBJ2-7|TRBV19|TRBD1
CASSSLGTGQAYEQYF
TGTGCCAGTAGCAGCCTCGGGACAGGACAAGCCTACGAGCAGTACTTC
>-|TRBJ2-7|TRBV7-6|TRBD2
CASSLGPGGLPYEQYF
TGTGCCAGCAGCTTAGGTCCGGGAGGACTTCCCTACGAGCAGTACTTC
>-|TRBJ2-1|TRBV29-1|TRBD2
CSVEQRGGNNEQFF
TGCAGCGTTGAACAGCGGGGGGGGAACAATGAGCAGTTCTTC
>once|TRBJ1-4|TRBV2|-
CASSESGINEKLFF
TGTGCCAGCAGTGAGTCAGGGATTAATGAAAAACTGTTTTTT
>-|TRBJ1-1|TRBV19|TRBD1
CASSEGATEAFF
TGTGCCAGTAGCGAGGGGGCAACTGAAGCTTTCTTT
>-|TRBJ1-6|TRBV18|-
CASSPVGGKDSPLHF
TGTGCCAGCTCACCCGTTGGAGGGAAGGATTCACCCCTCCACTTT
>-|TRBJ1-1|TRBV29-1|TRBD1
CSAETGGVAEAFF
TGCAGCGCGGAAACAGGGGGGGTGGCTGAAGCTTTCTTT
>-|TRBJ1-1|TRBV29-1|-
CSVVGRVSGTEAFF
TGCAGCGTTGTCGGGCGGGTGTCGGGGACTGAAGCTTTCTTT
>-|TRBJ2-7|TRBV5-1|TRBD2
CASSLGVAGGNEQYF
TGCGCCAGCAGCTTGGGGGTAGCGGGAGGAAACGAGCAGTACTTC
>-|TRBJ1-5|TRBV7-2|-
CASSLQGNQPQHF
TGTGCCAGCAGCTTACAGGGAAATCAGCCCCAGCATTTT
>-|TRBJ2-7|TRBV11-2|TRBD2
CASSCTSGSDSDFDYEQYF
TGTGCCAGCAGCTGCACTAGCGGGAGCGACTCGGACTTCGACTACGAGCAGTACTTC
>-|TRBJ2-1|TRBV5-1|TRBD2
CASSLIRGGANEQFF
TGCGCCAGCAGCTTGATCCGCGGGGGGGCGAATGAGCAGTTCTTC
>-|TRBJ2-5|TRBV4-1|TRBD2
CASSQELWTSGPQETQYF
TGCGCCAGCAGCCAAGAGTTGTGGACTAGCGGGCCCCAAGAGACCCAGTACTTC
>-|TRBJ2-5|TRBV7-9|-
CASVGTIEETQYF
TGTGCCAGCGTCGGGACAATAGAAGAGACCCAGTACTTC
>-|TRBJ2-1|TRBV6-5|-
CASNNGQVKFF
TGTGCCAGCAATAACGGGCAGGTAAAGTTCTTC
>-|TRBJ2-6|TRBV5-1|-
CASSLLGAGANVLTF
TGCGCCAGCAGCTTGTTAGGGGCCGGGGCCAACGTCCTGACTTTC
>-|TRBJ2-4|TRBV4-1|TRBD2
CASSQGLADLAGAKNIQYF
TGCGCCAGCAGCCAAGGTTTGGCAGATCTAGCGGGAGCCAAAAACATTCAGTACTTC
>-|TRBJ1-2|TRBV11-2|TRBD1
CASSLDRAYGYTF
TGTGCCAGCAGCCTCGACAGGGCTTATGGCTACACCTTC
>-|TRBJ2-7|TRBV29-1|TRBD1
CSVAGQATSYEQYF
TGCAGCGTTGCCGGACAGGCTACGTCCTACGAGCAGTACTTC
>once|TRBJ1-2|TRBV13|-
CASSLYGTTSNYGYTF
TGTGCCAGCAGCTTGTACGGGACGACGAGTAACTATGGCTACACCTTC
>once|TRBJ1-5|TRBV6-6|TRBD1
CASSHRGRRQPQHF
TGTGCCAGCAGCCACAGGGGGCGCAGACAGCCCCAGCATTTT
>-|TRBJ1-3|TRBV15|-
CATSPRQRHSGNTIYF
TGTGCCACCAGTCCAAGACAGCGCCACTCTGGAAACACCATATATTTT
>-|TRBJ2-6|TRBV6-1|TRBD1
CASSTGGAGANVLTF
TGTGCCAGCAGTACAGGGGGCGCTGGGGCCAACGTCCTGACTTTC
>-|TRBJ2-7|TRBV25-1|-
CASSTLPGGQSYEQYF
TGTGCCAGCAGCACCCTCCCAGGAGGACAGTCCTACGAGCAGTACTTC
>-|TRBJ1-6|TRBV6-1|-
CASPPRDTPNSPLHF
TGTGCCAGCCCTCCCCGGGACACACCTAATTCACCCCTCCACTTT
>-|TRBJ2-7|TRBV27|-
CASSFGGPIYEQYF
TGTGCCAGCAGTTTTGGGGGTCCAATCTACGAGCAGTACTTC
>-|TRBJ2-4|TRBV5-1|-
CASSLGEGTKNIQYF
TGCGCCAGCAGCTTGGGAGAGGGCACTAAAAACATTCAGTACTTC